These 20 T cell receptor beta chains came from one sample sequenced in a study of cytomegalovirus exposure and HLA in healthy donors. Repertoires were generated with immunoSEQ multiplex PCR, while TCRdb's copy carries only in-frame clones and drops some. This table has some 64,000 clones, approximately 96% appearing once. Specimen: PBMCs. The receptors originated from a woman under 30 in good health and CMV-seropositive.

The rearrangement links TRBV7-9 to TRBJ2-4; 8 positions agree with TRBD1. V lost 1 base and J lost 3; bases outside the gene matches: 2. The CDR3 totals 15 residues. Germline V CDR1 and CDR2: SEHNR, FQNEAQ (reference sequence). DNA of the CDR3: TGTGCCAGCAGCTTAGGGGGACAGGACAAAAACATTCAGTACTTC. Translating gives CASSLGGQDKNIQYF.

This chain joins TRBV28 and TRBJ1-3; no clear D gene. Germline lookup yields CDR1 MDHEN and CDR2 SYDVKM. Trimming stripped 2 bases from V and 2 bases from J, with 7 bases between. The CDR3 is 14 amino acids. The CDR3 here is CASSLGVTGNTIYF. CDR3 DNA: TGTGCCAGCAGTTTAGGAGTTACTGGAAACACCATATATTTT.

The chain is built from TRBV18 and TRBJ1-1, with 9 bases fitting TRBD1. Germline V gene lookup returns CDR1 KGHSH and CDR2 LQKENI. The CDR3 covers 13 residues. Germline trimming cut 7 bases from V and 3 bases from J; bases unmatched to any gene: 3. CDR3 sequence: CASFRDRDTEAFF. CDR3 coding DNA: TGTGCCAGCTTCCGGGACAGGGACACTGAAGCTTTCTTT. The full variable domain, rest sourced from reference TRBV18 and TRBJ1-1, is NAGVMQNPRHLVRRRGQEARLRCSPMKGHSHVYWYRQLPEEGLKFMVYLQKENIIDESGMPKERFSAEFPKEGPSILRIQQVVRGDSAAYFCASFRDRDTEAFFGQGTRLTVV.

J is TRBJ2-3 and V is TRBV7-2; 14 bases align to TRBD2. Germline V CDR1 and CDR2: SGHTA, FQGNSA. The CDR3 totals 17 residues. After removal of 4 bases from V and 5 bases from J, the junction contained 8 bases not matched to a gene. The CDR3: CASSSPGLAGVRDTQYF. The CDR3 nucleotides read TGTGCCAGCAGCTCCCCGGGACTAGCGGGAGTTCGAGATACGCAGTATTTT. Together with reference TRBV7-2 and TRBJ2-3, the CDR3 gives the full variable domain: GAGVSQSPSNKVTEKGKDVELRCDPISGHTALYWYRQSLGQGLEFLIYFQGNSAPDKSGLPSDRFSAERTGGSVSTLTIQRTQQEDSAVYLCASSSPGLAGVRDTQYFGPGTRLTVL.

CDR3 amino acids: CASSQEGTRPGPSGNTIYF. The CDR3 nucleotides are TGCGCCAGCAGCCAAGAGGGGACTAGACCGGGACCCTCTGGAAACACCATATATTTT. This chain connects TRBV4-1 to TRBJ1-3, with a possible D match to TRBD1 (5 bases). The CDR3 has 19 amino acids. V lost 0 bases to trimming and J lost 0 bases, with 18 bases between them. Germline V gene lookup returns CDR1 MGHRA and CDR2 YSYEKL.

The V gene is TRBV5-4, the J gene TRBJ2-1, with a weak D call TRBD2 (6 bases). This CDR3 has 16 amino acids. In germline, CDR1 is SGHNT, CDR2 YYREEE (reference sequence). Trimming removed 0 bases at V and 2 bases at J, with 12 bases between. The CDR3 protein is CASSLETGRTYNEQFF. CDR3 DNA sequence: TGTGCCAGCAGCTTGGAAACTGGGAGGACCTACAATGAGCAGTTCTTC.

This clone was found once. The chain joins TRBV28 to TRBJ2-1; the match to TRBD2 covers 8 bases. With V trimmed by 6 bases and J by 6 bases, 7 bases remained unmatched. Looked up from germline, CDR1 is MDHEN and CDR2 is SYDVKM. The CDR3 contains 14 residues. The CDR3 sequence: CASRFTSGLNEQFF. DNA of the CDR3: TGTGCCAGCAGGTTCACTAGCGGCCTCAATGAGCAGTTCTTC. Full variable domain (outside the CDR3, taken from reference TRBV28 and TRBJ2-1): DVKVTQSSRYLVKRTGEKVFLECVQDMDHENMFWYRQDPGLGLRLIYFSYDVKMKEKGDIPEGYSVSREKKERFSLILESASTNQTSMYLCASRFTSGLNEQFFGPGTRLTVL.

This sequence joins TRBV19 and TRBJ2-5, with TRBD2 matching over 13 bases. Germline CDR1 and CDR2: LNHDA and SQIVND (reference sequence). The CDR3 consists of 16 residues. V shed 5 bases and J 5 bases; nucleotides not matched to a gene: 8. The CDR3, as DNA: TGTGCCAGTAGTTCCACTAGCGGGAGGGCCCTGGAGACCCAGTACTTC. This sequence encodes CASSSTSGRALETQYF.

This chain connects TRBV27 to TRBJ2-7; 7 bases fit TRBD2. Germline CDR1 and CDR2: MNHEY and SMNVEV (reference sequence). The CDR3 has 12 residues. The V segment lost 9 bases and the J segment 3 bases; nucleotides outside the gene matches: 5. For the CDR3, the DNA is TGTGCCAGTGGACTAGGACTCTACGAGCAGTACTTC. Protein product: CASGLGLYEQYF.

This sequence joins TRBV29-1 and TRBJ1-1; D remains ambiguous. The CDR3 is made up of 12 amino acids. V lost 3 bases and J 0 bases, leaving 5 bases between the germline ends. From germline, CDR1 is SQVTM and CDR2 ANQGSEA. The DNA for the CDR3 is TGCAGCGTTGAGAACATGAACACTGAAGCTTTCTTT. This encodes CSVENMNTEAFF.

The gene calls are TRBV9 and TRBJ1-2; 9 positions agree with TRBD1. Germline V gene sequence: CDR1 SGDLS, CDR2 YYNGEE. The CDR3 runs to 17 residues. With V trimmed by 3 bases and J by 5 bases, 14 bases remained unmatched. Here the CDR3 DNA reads TGTGCCAGCAGCGCCGACACAGGGGGCGTCCCCCCTTATGGCTACACCTTC. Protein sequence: CASSADTGGVPPYGYTF.

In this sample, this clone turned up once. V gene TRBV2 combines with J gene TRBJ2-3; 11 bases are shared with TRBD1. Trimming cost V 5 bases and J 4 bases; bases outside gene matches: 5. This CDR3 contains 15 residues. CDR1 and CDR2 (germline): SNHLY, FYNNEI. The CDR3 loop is CASSRDRGGSDTQYF. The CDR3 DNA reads TGTGCCAGCAGTAGGGACAGGGGGGGATCAGATACGCAGTATTTT.

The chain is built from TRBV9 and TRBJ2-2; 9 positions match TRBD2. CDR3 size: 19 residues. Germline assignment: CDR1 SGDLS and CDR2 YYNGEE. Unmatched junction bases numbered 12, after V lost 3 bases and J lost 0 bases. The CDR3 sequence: CASSDSPGREGANTGELFF. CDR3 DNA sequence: TGTGCCAGCAGCGATTCCCCGGGGCGGGAGGGGGCGAACACCGGGGAGCTGTTTTTT.

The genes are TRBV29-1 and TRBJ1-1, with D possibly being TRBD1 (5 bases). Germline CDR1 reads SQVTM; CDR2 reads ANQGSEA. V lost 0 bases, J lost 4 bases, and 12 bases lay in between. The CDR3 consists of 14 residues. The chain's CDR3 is CSVEEEGTGTEAFF. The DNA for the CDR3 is TGCAGCGTTGAAGAGGAAGGGACTGGCACTGAAGCTTTCTTT. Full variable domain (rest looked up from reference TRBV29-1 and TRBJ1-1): SAVISQKPSRDICQRGTSLTIQCQVDSQVTMMFWYRQQPGQSLTLIATANQGSEATYESGFVIDKFPISRPNLTFSTLTVSNMSPEDSSIYLCSVEEEGTGTEAFFGQGTRLTVV.

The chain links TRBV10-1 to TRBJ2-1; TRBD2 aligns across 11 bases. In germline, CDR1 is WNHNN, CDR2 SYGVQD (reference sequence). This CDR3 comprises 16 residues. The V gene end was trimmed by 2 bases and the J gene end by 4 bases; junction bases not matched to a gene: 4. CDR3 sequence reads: CASSEDPSGGYNEQFF. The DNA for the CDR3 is TGCGCCAGCAGTGAGGACCCTAGCGGGGGGTACAATGAGCAGTTCTTC.

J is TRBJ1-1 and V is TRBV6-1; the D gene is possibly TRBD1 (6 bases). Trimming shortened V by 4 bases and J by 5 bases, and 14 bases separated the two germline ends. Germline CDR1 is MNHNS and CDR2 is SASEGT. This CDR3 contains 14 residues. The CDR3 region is CASSAYRDLTEAFF. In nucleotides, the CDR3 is TGTGCCAGCAGTGCGTACAGGGATCTGACTGAAGCTTTCTTT.

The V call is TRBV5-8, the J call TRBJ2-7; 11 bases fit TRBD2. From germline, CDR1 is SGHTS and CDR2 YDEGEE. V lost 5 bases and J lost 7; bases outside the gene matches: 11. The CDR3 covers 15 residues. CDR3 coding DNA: TGTGCCAGCAGGTCGGGACTAGCGGTCCGATTGGAGCAGTACTTC. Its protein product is CASRSGLAVRLEQYF.

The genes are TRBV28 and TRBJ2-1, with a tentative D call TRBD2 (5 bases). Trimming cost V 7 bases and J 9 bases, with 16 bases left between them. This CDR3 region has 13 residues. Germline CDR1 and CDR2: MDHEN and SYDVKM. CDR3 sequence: CASMGRAEVEQFF. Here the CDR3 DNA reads TGTGCCAGCATGGGCCGAGCGGAGGTTGAGCAGTTCTTC.

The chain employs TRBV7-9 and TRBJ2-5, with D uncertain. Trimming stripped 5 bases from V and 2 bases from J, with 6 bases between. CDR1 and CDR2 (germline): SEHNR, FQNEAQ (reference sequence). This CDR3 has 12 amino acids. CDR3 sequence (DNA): TGTGCCAGCAGCCTAACTCAAGAGACCCAGTACTTC. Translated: CASSLTQETQYF. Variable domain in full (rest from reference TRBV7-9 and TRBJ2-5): DTGVSQNPRHKITKRGQNVTFRCDPISEHNRLYWYRQTLGQGPEFLTYFQNEAQLEKSRLLSDRFSAERPKGSFSTLEIQRTEQGDSAMYLCASSLTQETQYFGPGTRLLVL.

The CDR3, as DNA: TGTGCCAGCAGCTTGTTGGGAGTGACAGGGGGCACAGATACGCAGTATTTT. Translated: CASSLLGVTGGTDTQYF. This chain connects TRBV5-6 to TRBJ2-3; 8 bases match TRBD1. The V gene end was trimmed by 1 base and the J gene end by 1 base; junction bases not matched to a gene: 8. This CDR3 spans 17 amino acids. Germline lookup yields CDR1 SGHDT and CDR2 YYEEEE.